A single sample is the source of the 22 T cell receptor beta chains below, sequenced in a study of T cell repertoires in cytomegalovirus infection. One entry per CDR3 protein, called by TCRdb with MiXCR from the reads. The table records around 740,000 distinct CDR3 sequences, roughly a third of them present only once. Sequenced sample: PBMCs. All receptors come from a human donor in good health (CMV status not recorded). Some clones in this sample may be carry-over from other donors' samples.

The rearrangement links TRBV5-8 to TRBJ2-5, with TRBD2 as a possible D gene (6 bases). Germline CDR1 is SGHTS and CDR2 is YDEGEE. Trimming removed 6 bases at V and 5 bases at J, with 23 bases between. CDR3 length: 16 residues. CDR3 loop: CASTIRRAAELETQYF. For the CDR3, the DNA is TGTGCCAGCACCATCCGGAGGGCCGCAGAGTTGGAGACCCAGTACTTC.

This clonotype was detected only once. The CDR3 region has the DNA TGTGCCAGCAGCGAGAACGACAGGGCCGACACCGGGGAGCTGTTTTTT. Translated, it gives CASSENDRADTGELFF. The chain carries TRBV2 and TRBJ2-2, with 7 positions matching TRBD1. The CDR3 extends over 16 amino acids. V lost 6 bases to trimming and J lost 3 bases; unmatched junction nucleotides: 10. Germline V gives CDR1 SNHLY, CDR2 FYNNEI.

This clonotype was counted between two and nine times. The rearrangement joins TRBV7-9 to TRBJ1-1, with D possibly TRBD1 on 6 matching bases. CDR3 size: 15 residues. V gave up 5 bases and J gave up 1 base, with 14 bases separating them. Germline-derived CDR1 and CDR2 are SEHNR and FQNEAQ (reference sequence). DNA for the CDR3: TGTGCCAGCAGCGACGGCAGCAGGGGGAACACTGAAGCTTTCTTT. Residues: CASSDGSRGNTEAFF.

This clonotype came up a few times. This chain links TRBV6-2 or TRBV6-3 with TRBJ2-7; TRBD2 is a possible D gene (7 bases). V lost 0 bases and J 3 bases, leaving 24 bases between the germline ends. This CDR3 contains 19 residues. Germline lookup yields CDR1 MNHEY and CDR2 SVGEGT. The CDR3 is CASSYSRGRGTSPLYEQYF. DNA of the CDR3: TGTGCCAGCAGTTACTCGAGAGGGCGGGGGACAAGTCCACTCTACGAGCAGTACTTC.

The CDR3 region has the DNA TGTGCCAGTAGACCTAACAGGGGAGGTACGCAGTATTTT. Its translation: CASRPNRGGTQYF. The chain joins TRBV19 to TRBJ2-3, with D possibly matching TRBD1 (7 bases). The V and J ends lost 6 bases and 8 bases respectively, with 15 bases between them. The CDR3 loop spans 13 amino acids. Per germline, CDR1 LNHDA and CDR2 SQIVND (reference sequence).

This clonotype was counted at least ten times. The rearrangement joins TRBV12-3 or TRBV12-4 to TRBJ1-1, with TRBD1 as a possible D gene (5 bases). V lost 3 bases to trimming and J lost 4 bases, with 9 bases between them. This CDR3 comprises 13 residues. CDR3 in amino acids: CASSFQGGTEAFF. DNA for the CDR3: TGTGCCAGCAGTTTCCAGGGCGGCACTGAAGCTTTCTTT.

This clonotype showed up just a few times. The chain recombines TRBV7-9 with TRBJ1-1; 9 bases line up with TRBD1. The V gene end was trimmed by 5 bases and the J gene end by 5 bases; junction bases not matched to a gene: 9. The CDR3 totals 15 residues. Germline V lookup: CDR1 SEHNR, CDR2 FQNEAQ (reference sequence). The CDR3 sequence is CASSPLQGARTEAFF. As DNA, the CDR3 is TGTGCCAGCAGCCCTTTACAGGGGGCTCGAACTGAAGCTTTCTTT.

Only a few counts were recorded for this clonotype. V and J are TRBV23-1 and TRBJ2-7, with TRBD1 matching 9 bases. TRBV23-1 is designated an ORF whose function remains uncertain. Trimming took 3 bases from V and 2 from J; bases not matched to a gene: 14. This CDR3 contains 18 residues. In nucleotides, the CDR3 is TGCGCCAGCAGTCACTTCGCTATTCGGACAGGGGCCCCCTACGAGCAGTACTTC. Its translation is CASSHFAIRTGAPYEQYF.

The chain has TRBV20-1 and TRBJ2-7; D gene unclear. This CDR3 spans 15 amino acids. V dropped 5 bases and J dropped 5 bases, with 22 bases sitting between them. From germline, CDR1 is DFQATT and CDR2 SNEGSKA (reference sequence). The CDR3 is CSAGPPSRPGHEQYF. For the CDR3, the DNA is TGCAGTGCTGGGCCCCCCAGCCGCCCCGGTCACGAGCAGTACTTC.

This clonotype was observed at least ten times. This chain uses TRBV7-2 with TRBJ1-1; no firm D call. Trimming cost V 7 bases and J 6 bases, with 15 bases left between them. CDR3 length: 13 amino acids. CDR1 is SGHTA, CDR2 FQGNSA, per germline. CDR3: CASTYIVRAEAFF. The CDR3, as DNA: TGTGCCAGCACCTACATCGTCCGGGCTGAAGCTTTCTTT.

The chain couples TRBV5-1 to TRBJ1-4, with TRBD1 matching over 9 bases. V lost 3 bases, J lost 13 bases, and 13 bases stayed unmatched. The CDR3 extends over 15 amino acids. CDR1 SGHRS and CDR2 YFSETQ come from the germline V gene. This chain's CDR3 is CASSSNADRGSILFF. The CDR3 bases are TGCGCCAGCAGCTCGAACGCCGACAGGGGGAGCATACTGTTTTTT.

The chain is built from TRBV9 and TRBJ2-2; no firm D call. CDR1 and CDR2 (germline): SGDLS, YYNGEE. Trimming removed 0 bases from V and 3 bases from J, with 12 bases in between. The CDR3 runs to 16 residues. The CDR3 is CASSVEFRADTGELFF. CDR3 nucleotides: TGTGCCAGCAGCGTAGAATTTAGGGCGGACACCGGGGAGCTGTTTTTT.

This clonotype appeared many times. The chain joins TRBV7-2 to TRBJ1-1, with TRBD1 matching 11 bases. Germline V gene data show CDR1 as SGHTA and CDR2 as FQGNSA. The CDR3 is made up of 14 amino acids. V gave up 5 bases and J gave up 6 bases; unmatched junction bases: 5. CDR3: CASSIGQGAAEAFF. The DNA for the CDR3 is TGTGCCAGCAGCATCGGACAGGGGGCGGCTGAAGCTTTCTTT.

This chain joins TRBV5-4 and TRBJ2-5; 11 positions match TRBD2. V dropped 0 bases and J dropped 1; count of bases not matched to a gene: 2. This CDR3 has 16 amino acids. Per germline, CDR1 SGHNT and CDR2 YYREEE (reference sequence). CDR3 residues: CASSLGSGGGQETQYF. The CDR3 DNA is TGTGCCAGCAGCTTGGGTAGCGGGGGGGGCCAAGAGACCCAGTACTTC.

In its sample, this clonotype was seen many times. V usage is TRBV5-4 and J usage is TRBJ2-7, with TRBD2 identical over 9 bases. CDR1 and CDR2 (germline): SGHNT, YYREEE (reference sequence). This CDR3 is built from 15 residues. V trimming: 0 bases; J trimming: 2 bases; junction bases outside the gene matches: 3. CDR3 sequence: CASSLVASGAYEQYF. CDR3 DNA: TGTGCCAGCAGCTTGGTTGCTAGCGGGGCCTACGAGCAGTACTTC.

This clonotype appeared a few times. This chain joins TRBV11-2 and TRBJ2-7; possibly TRBD1 for D (6 bases). Per germline, CDR1 SGHAT and CDR2 FQNNGV. Trimming removed 3 bases from V and 6 bases from J, with 18 bases in between. The CDR3 sequence is 15 residues long. The CDR3 DNA is TGTGCCAGCAGCTTCCCCGGGGTCTCAGGGGTCGAGCAGTACTTC. Translation: CASSFPGVSGVEQYF.

J is TRBJ1-1 and V is TRBV6-6; perhaps TRBD1 as D (5 bases). With 8 bases removed from V and 3 bases from J, the gap between germline ends came to 16 bases. Germline V gene lookup returns CDR1 MNHNY and CDR2 SVGAGI (reference sequence). CDR3 size: 14 residues. The CDR3 here is CASRDNTGYTEAFF. The DNA for the CDR3 is TGTGCCAGCCGAGATAATACAGGCTACACTGAAGCTTTCTTT.

The V call is TRBV20-1, the J call TRBJ1-1; D gene ambiguous. Trimming cost V 3 bases and J 6 bases, with 17 bases left between them. In germline, CDR1 is DFQATT, CDR2 SNEGSKA (reference sequence). The CDR3 length is 14 residues. The CDR3 sequence: CSARAGSVFSEAFF. CDR3 DNA: TGCAGTGCTAGGGCCGGGTCGGTCTTCTCTGAAGCTTTCTTT.

This clonotype was seen more than once but under ten times. The chain recombines TRBV12-3 or TRBV12-4 with TRBJ2-1; D possibly corresponds to TRBD2 (5 bases). This CDR3 spans 17 amino acids. V was cut by 5 bases and J by 0 bases, with 17 bases left in between. CDR3 sequence: CASSTLEAASSYNEQFF. The CDR3 bases are TGTGCCAGCAGTACCTTGGAGGCAGCTAGCTCCTACAATGAGCAGTTCTTC.

In this sample, this clonotype turned up once. The chain couples TRBV7-2 to TRBJ2-7; D is undetermined. From germline, CDR1 is SGHTA and CDR2 FQGNSA. The CDR3 runs 12 residues. V lost 3 bases and J 6 bases, leaving 9 bases between the germline ends. DNA of the CDR3: TGTGCCAGCAGCTTTTCGGGTACCGAGCAGTACTTC. It specifies CASSFSGTEQYF.

The chain joins TRBV28 to TRBJ1-2; D gene uncertain. This CDR3 has 14 residues. Germline V CDR1 and CDR2: MDHEN, SYDVKM. The germline V and J ends were trimmed by 6 bases and 0 bases, with 11 bases remaining between them. CDR3 amino acids: CASRDSGANYGYTF. CDR3 DNA: TGTGCCAGCAGGGATTCAGGAGCTAACTATGGCTACACCTTC.

Notes on this clonotype: The junction and the germline gene differ at one end; a read error may be behind it. The J gene is TRBJ1-1, the V gene TRBV10-3, with D possibly TRBD1 on 6 matching bases. CDR1 and CDR2 (germline): ENHRY, SYGVKD. The CDR3 has 13 residues. CDR3 nucleotides: TGTGCCATGCAGGACAGTTTGAACACTGAAGCTTTATTT. It yields the protein CAMQDSLNTEALF.